The 15 T cell receptor beta chains listed next were all sequenced from one sample in a study of radiation and T cells in renal cell carcinoma (TCRdb year 2020). Library prep was done by the immunoSEQ multiplex PCR assay. The table was pulled from immuneACCESS by TCRdb, which kept in-frame rearrangements only. Such tables lose some clones; where checked, under half of the loss comes from unresolved V genes, and the rest has no known cause. The sample contains some 80,000 clones, approximately 86% of them found a single time. The top ten clonotypes cover approximately 22% of the sample. This sample's time point label indicates: blood 2 weeks post-SBRT. The treatment or condition label on this specimen signifies: 15 Gy SBRT to primary tumor, nephrectomy 4 weeks later. Here the sequenced sample was blood, taken from a patient whose treatment included radiotherapy and nephrectomy. The receptors here all came from a woman in her 50s with renal cell carcinoma.

This chain links TRBV7-9 with TRBJ1-3; no clear D. The CDR3 runs 14 residues. The V gene lost 5 bases and the J gene lost 4 bases, with 12 bases spanning the gap. Germline CDR1 is SEHNR and CDR2 is FQNEAQ (reference sequence). The CDR3 coding sequence is TGTGCCAGCAGCCGGAATCCGGGGGGAAACACCATATATTTT. Its translation is CASSRNPGGNTIYF.

This clone was found a few times. This chain joins TRBV9 and TRBJ1-1; 7 bases agree with TRBD1. V gave up 4 bases and J gave up 0 bases; unmatched junction bases: 6. This CDR3 has 15 amino acids. The germline CDR1 and CDR2 sequences are SGDLS and YYNGEE. CDR3 nucleotide sequence: TGTGCCAGCAGCCCTGAGGGGGCACTGAACACTGAAGCTTTCTTT. This sequence encodes CASSPEGALNTEAFF.

The rearrangement links TRBV27 to TRBJ1-1; 8 nucleotides align to TRBD1. The CDR3 has 15 amino acids. The V segment lost 8 bases and the J segment 1 base; nucleotides outside the gene matches: 9. In germline, CDR1 is MNHEY, CDR2 SMNVEV (reference sequence). The CDR3 region has the DNA TGTGCCAGCGCTGACAGGGGAGCTTGGAACACTGAAGCTTTCTTT. Translated: CASADRGAWNTEAFF.

The chain has TRBV5-1 and TRBJ2-7; the D is unclear. Trimming removed 0 bases from V and 6 bases from J, with 7 bases in between. The CDR3 covers 12 residues. Germline CDR1 is SGHRS and CDR2 is YFSETQ. The CDR3 DNA follows: TGCGCCAGCAGCTTGGGCGGCGCCGAGCAGTACTTC. It yields the protein CASSLGGAEQYF.

The chain employs TRBV9 and TRBJ2-2, with TRBD1 matching 9 bases. The germline V gene has CDR1 SGDLS and CDR2 YYNGEE. The CDR3 consists of 16 residues. With V trimmed by 2 bases and J by 0 bases, 2 bases remained unmatched. The CDR3 loop is CASSVGQGTNTGELFF. The CDR3 DNA reads as TGTGCCAGCAGCGTCGGACAGGGGACGAACACCGGGGAGCTGTTTTTT.

The rearrangement joins TRBV5-5 to TRBJ1-5; TRBD1 matches 8 bases. The CDR3 covers 16 residues. Looked up from germline, CDR1 is SGHKS and CDR2 is YYEKEE (reference sequence). The junction had 12 bases not matched to a gene; V was cut back by 4 bases and J by 6 bases. DNA of the CDR3: TGTGCCAGCAGCCACGAACAGGGGGTTTATAGTCAGCCCCAGCATTTT. Translating gives CASSHEQGVYSQPQHF.

This clone is a singleton in its sample. The chain employs TRBV18 and TRBJ2-1; D is unclear. The CDR3 spans 14 residues. With 3 bases removed from V and 5 bases from J, the gap between germline ends came to 11 bases. CDR1 is KGHSH and CDR2 is LQKENI in the germline V gene. DNA of the CDR3: TGTGCCAGCTCACCTCGGGTCAGCGACAATGAGCAGTTCTTC. Translating it yields CASSPRVSDNEQFF.

This sequence joins TRBV30 and TRBJ1-4; possibly TRBD1 for D (6 bases). Germline values: CDR1 GTSNPN, CDR2 SVGIG (reference sequence). The CDR3 spans 15 residues. V lost 0 bases and J 0 bases, leaving 8 bases between the germline ends. The DNA of the CDR3 is TGTGCCTGGAGTGTACAGGGAGCAACTAATGAAAAACTGTTTTTT. Translated, it gives CAWSVQGATNEKLFF.

The chain carries TRBV18 and TRBJ2-7; D is tentatively TRBD1 or TRBD2 (5 bases each). V dropped 3 bases and J dropped 3 bases, with 12 bases sitting between them. The germline V gene encodes CDR1 KGHSH and CDR2 LQKENI. This CDR3 region has 14 residues. The CDR3 DNA follows: TGTGCCAGCTCACCTGAGGGACGACTCTACGAGCAGTACTTC. As protein: CASSPEGRLYEQYF. Variable domain in full (rest from reference TRBV18 and TRBJ2-7): NAGVMQNPRHLVRRRGQEARLRCSPMKGHSHVYWYRQLPEEGLKFMVYLQKENIIDESGMPKERFSAEFPKEGPSILRIQQVVRGDSAAYFCASSPEGRLYEQYFGPGTRLTVT.

This sequence joins TRBV7-9 and TRBJ2-5, with D possibly matching TRBD2 (5 bases). This CDR3 has 13 residues. Trimming stripped 5 bases from V and 5 bases from J, with 12 bases between. Per the germline V gene, CDR1 is SEHNR and CDR2 is FQNEAQ (reference sequence). CDR3 loop: CASSLSGSETQYF. The DNA for the CDR3 is TGTGCCAGCAGCCTGAGTGGGAGCGAGACCCAGTACTTC.

This chain's CDR3 is CASSIRDEQFF. CDR3 bases: TGTGCCAGCAGTATAAGGGACGAGCAGTTCTTC. The chain uses TRBV27 and TRBJ2-1, with D perhaps TRBD1 or TRBD2 (5 bases each). With 5 bases removed from V and 10 bases from J, the gap between germline ends came to 9 bases. The CDR3 sequence is 11 residues long. Germline CDR1 is MNHEY and CDR2 is SMNVEV (reference sequence).

The V gene is TRBV4-1, the J gene TRBJ2-1, with TRBD2 identical over 14 bases. The CDR3 is 15 residues long. Germline V lookup: CDR1 MGHRA, CDR2 YSYEKL. V dropped 0 bases and J dropped 12; count of bases not matched to a gene: 4. CDR3 amino acids: CASSQELGLAGVQFF. The CDR3 DNA reads as TGCGCCAGCAGCCAAGAACTGGGACTAGCGGGAGTGCAGTTCTTC.

The chain links TRBV7-2 to TRBJ2-1; 7 nucleotides line up with TRBD2. CDR1 is SGHTA, CDR2 FQGNSA, per germline. J gave up 6 bases and V 0 bases, and 2 bases lay outside the gene matches. There are 14 residues in the CDR3. In nucleotides, the CDR3 is TGTGCCAGCAGCTTAGCGGGAGGGAGCAATGAGCAGTTCTTC. Its translation: CASSLAGGSNEQFF.

This chain links TRBV7-9 with TRBJ2-3; D is uncertain. CDR1 and CDR2 from the germline V gene are SEHNR and FQNEAQ (reference sequence). The CDR3 has 16 amino acids. V lost 0 bases to trimming and J lost 0 bases, with 10 bases between them. Written as DNA, the CDR3 is TGTGCCAGCAGCTTAGCTCAAGGGTGGAGCACAGATACGCAGTATTTT. Residues: CASSLAQGWSTDTQYF.

This clone was found a few times. The rearrangement uses TRBV4-3 and TRBJ1-1; possibly TRBD1 for D (6 bases). This CDR3 is 14 amino acids long. V lost 7 bases and J 6 bases, leaving 18 bases between the germline ends. Germline V gene sequence: CDR1 LGHNA, CDR2 YSLEER. CDR3 nucleotide sequence: TGCGCCAGCACTCGACAGGTCGGTCTAGCTGAAGCTTTCTTT. Its protein is CASTRQVGLAEAFF.